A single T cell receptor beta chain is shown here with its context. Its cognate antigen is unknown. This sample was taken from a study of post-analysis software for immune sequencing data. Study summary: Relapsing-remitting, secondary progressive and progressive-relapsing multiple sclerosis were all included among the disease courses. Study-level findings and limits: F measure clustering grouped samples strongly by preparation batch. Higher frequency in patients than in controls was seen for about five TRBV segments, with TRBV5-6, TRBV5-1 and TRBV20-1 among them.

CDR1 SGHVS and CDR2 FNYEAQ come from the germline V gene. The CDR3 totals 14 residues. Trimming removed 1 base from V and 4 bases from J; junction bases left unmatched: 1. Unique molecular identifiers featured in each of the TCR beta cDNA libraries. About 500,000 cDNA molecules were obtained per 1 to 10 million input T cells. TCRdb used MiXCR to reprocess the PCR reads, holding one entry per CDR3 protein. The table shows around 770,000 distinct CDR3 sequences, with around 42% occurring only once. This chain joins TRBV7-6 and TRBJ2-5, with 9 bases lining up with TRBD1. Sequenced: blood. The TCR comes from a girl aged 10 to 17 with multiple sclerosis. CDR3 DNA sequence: TGTGCCAGCAGCTTAGGGACAGGGGTAGAGACCCAGTACTTC. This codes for CASSLGTGVETQYF. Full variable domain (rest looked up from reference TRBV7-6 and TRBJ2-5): GAGVSQSPRYKVTKRGQDVALRCDPISGHVSLYWYRQALGQGPEFLTYFNYEAQQDKSGLPNDRFSAERPEGSISTLTIQRTEQRDSAMYRCASSLGTGVETQYFGPGTRLLVL.